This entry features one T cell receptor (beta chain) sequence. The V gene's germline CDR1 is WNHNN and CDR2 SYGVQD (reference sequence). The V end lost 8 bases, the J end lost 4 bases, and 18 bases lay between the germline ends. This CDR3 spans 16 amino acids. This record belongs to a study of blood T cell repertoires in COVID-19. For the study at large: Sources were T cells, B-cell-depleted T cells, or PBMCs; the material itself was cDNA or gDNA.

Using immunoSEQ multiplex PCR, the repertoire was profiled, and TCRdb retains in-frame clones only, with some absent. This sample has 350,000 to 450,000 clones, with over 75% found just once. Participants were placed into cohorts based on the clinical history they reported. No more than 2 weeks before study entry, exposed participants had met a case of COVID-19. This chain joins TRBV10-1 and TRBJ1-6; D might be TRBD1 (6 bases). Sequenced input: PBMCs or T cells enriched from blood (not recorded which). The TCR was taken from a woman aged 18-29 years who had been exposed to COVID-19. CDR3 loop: CASPEGQYPYNSPLHF. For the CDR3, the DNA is TGCGCCAGCCCCGAAGGACAGTACCCTTATAATTCACCCCTCCACTTT.